This TCR beta chain was captured in a study of shared clonotypes between healthy human individuals. CDR1 MDHEN and CDR2 SYDVKM come from the germline V gene. V gave up 5 bases and J gave up 2 bases; unmatched junction bases: 9. The CDR3 has 18 residues. Produced via immunoSEQ multiplex PCR; TCRdb's table is partial and in-frame only. The sample carries more than 1 million clones, 78% recorded once. V and J are TRBV28 and TRBJ2-3, with 14 bases that match TRBD2. Sequenced input: memory CD4+ T cells from PBMCs. Stated subset: CD45RA-negative fraction. This TCR derives from a man younger than 35 in good health. Some clones in this sample may be carry-over from other donors' samples. CDR3 bases: TGTGCCAGCAGTCCGGACGAGACTAGCGGGAGGGCCACAGATACGCAGTATTTT. Its protein product is CASSPDETSGRATDTQYF. The full variable domain, rest sourced from reference TRBV28 and TRBJ2-3, is DVKVTQSSRYLVKRTGEKVFLECVQDMDHENMFWYRQDPGLGLRLIYFSYDVKMKEKGDIPEGYSVSREKKERFSLILESASTNQTSMYLCASSPDETSGRATDTQYFGPGTRLTVL.